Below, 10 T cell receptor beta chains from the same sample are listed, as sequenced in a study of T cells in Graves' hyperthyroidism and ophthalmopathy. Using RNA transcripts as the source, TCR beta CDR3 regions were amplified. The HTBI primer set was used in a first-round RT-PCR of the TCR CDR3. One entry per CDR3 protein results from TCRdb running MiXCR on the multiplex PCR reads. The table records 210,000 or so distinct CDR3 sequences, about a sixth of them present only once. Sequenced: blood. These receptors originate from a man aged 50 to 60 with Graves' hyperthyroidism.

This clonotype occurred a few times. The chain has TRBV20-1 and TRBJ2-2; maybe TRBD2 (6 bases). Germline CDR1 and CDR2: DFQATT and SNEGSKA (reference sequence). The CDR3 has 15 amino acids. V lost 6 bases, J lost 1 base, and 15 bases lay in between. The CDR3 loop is CSARRSGENTGELFF. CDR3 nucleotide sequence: TGCAGTGCCAGACGGTCGGGAGAGAACACCGGGGAGCTGTTTTTT.

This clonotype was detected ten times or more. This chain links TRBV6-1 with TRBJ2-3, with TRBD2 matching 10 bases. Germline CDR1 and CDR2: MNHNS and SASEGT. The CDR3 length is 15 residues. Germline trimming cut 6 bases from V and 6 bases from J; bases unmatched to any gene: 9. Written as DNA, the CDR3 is TGTGCCAGCAGAATGAGCGGGAGGGCAACGGATACGCAGTATTTT. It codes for CASRMSGRATDTQYF.

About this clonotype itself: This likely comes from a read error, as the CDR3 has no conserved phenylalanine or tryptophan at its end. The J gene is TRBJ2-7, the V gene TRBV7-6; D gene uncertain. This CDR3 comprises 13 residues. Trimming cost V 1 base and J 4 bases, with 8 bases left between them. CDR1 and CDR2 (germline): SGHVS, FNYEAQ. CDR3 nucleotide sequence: TGTGCCAGCAGCTTAGAATCCCCATACGAGCAGTACTCC. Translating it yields CASSLESPYEQYS.

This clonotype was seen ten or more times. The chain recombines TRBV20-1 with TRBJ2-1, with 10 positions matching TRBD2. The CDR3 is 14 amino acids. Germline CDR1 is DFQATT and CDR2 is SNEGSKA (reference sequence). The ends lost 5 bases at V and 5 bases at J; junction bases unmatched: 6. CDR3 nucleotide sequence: TGCAGTGCTTTTAGCGGGAGGAACAACAATGAGCAGTTCTTC. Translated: CSAFSGRNNNEQFF.

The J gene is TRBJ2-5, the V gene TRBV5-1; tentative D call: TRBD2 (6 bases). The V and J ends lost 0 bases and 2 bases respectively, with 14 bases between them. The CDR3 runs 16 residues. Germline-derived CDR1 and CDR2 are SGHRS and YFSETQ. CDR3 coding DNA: TGCGCCAGCAGCTTGGTGGGGGGAACGCTTCAAGAGACCCAGTACTTC. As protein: CASSLVGGTLQETQYF.

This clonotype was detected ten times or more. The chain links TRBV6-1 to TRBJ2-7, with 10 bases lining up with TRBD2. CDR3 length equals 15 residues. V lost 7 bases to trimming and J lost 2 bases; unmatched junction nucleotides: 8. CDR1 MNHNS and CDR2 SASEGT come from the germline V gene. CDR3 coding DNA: TGTGCCAGCACCCCCGGAGCGGGAGGGCCCTACGAGCAGTACTTC. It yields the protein CASTPGAGGPYEQYF.

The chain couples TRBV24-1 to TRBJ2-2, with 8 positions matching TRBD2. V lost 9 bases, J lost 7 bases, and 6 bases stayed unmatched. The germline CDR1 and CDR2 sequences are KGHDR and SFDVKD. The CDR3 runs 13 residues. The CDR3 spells CATHSGSFGELFF. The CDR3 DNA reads TGTGCCACCCACAGCGGGAGCTTCGGGGAGCTGTTTTTT.

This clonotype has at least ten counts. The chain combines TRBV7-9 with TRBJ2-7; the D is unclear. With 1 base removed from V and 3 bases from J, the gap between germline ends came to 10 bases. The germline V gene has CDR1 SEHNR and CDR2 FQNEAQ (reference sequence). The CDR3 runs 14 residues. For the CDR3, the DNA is TGTGCCAGCAGCTTAGGAAGGATGGGCTACGAGCAGTACTTC. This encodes CASSLGRMGYEQYF.

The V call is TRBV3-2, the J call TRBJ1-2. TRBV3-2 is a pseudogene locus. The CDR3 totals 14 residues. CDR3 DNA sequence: TGTGCCAGCAGCCAAGGGGTGGAAAACTATGGCTACACCTTC. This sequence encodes CASSQGVENYGYTF.

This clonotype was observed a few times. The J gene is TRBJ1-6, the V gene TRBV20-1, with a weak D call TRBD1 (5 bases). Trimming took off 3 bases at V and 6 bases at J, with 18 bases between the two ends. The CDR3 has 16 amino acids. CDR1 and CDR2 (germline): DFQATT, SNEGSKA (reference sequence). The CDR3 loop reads CSASPAGEGSNSPLHF. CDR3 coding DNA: TGCAGTGCTAGCCCCGCGGGGGAAGGCTCTAATTCACCCCTCCACTTT.